This entry lists 32 T cell receptor beta chains sequenced from one sample in a study of radiotherapy plus CTLA-4 blockade in lung cancer. The method was immunoSEQ multiplex PCR; TCRdb's version includes in-frame clones alone and lacks a portion of them. The sample includes 35,000 to 45,000 clones, about 70% seen only once; the top ten take more than 20%. The sequencing used peripheral blood, collected from a patient treated with radiotherapy plus ipilimumab. These receptor sequences come from a human donor with non-small cell lung cancer who had a partial response to radiotherapy plus ipilimumab.

The chain combines TRBV19 with TRBJ2-5, with 7 bases fitting TRBD2. The CDR3 length is 12 residues. Per germline, CDR1 LNHDA and CDR2 SQIVND (reference sequence). J was trimmed by 11 bases and V by 4 bases; bases with no gene match: 7. CDR3 region: CASSNVGGSQYF. As DNA, the CDR3 is TGTGCCAGTAGTAATGTGGGGGGGAGTCAGTACTTC.

V and J are TRBV9 and TRBJ1-1; 8 nucleotides align to TRBD1. The length of the CDR3 is 15 residues. V lost 1 base to trimming and J lost 9 bases; unmatched junction nucleotides: 11. Germline values: CDR1 SGDLS, CDR2 YYNGEE. The CDR3 region is CASSVSAGGKGQAFF. CDR3 DNA sequence: TGTGCCAGCAGCGTATCTGCAGGGGGCAAAGGGCAAGCTTTCTTT.

The chain is built from TRBV2 and TRBJ2-5; possible D gene TRBD2, 5 bases. CDR3 length: 13 residues. The V gene lost 2 bases and the J gene lost 4 bases, with 8 bases spanning the gap. Looked up from germline, CDR1 is SNHLY and CDR2 is FYNNEI. The CDR3 protein is CASSEPDLETQYF. CDR3 coding DNA: TGTGCCAGCAGTGAACCGGACTTAGAGACCCAGTACTTC.

The sample holds one count of this clone. CDR3 nucleotides: TGTGCCAGCAGCTCCGGGACTAGCGGAAATGAGCAGTTCTTC. The encoded protein is CASSSGTSGNEQFF. The rearrangement joins TRBV5-6 to TRBJ2-1, with TRBD2 matching over 11 bases. Germline trimming cut 3 bases from V and 7 bases from J; bases unmatched to any gene: 3. The CDR3 totals 14 residues. Germline V lookup: CDR1 SGHDT, CDR2 YYEEEE.

This chain links TRBV6-5 with TRBJ1-2; no firm D call. CDR1 and CDR2 from the germline V gene are MNHEY and SVGAGI. This CDR3 has 14 amino acids. Trimming took 2 bases from V and 4 from J, leaving 11 bases between them. Here the CDR3 DNA reads TGTGCCAGCAGTTACGCGGACTCTGTCTATGGCTACACCTTC. Amino acid sequence: CASSYADSVYGYTF.

The chain links TRBV18 to TRBJ2-3, with TRBD1 matching 9 bases. The junction had 5 bases not matched to a gene; V was cut back by 2 bases and J by 5 bases. The CDR3 runs 15 residues. CDR1 and CDR2 from the germline V gene are KGHSH and LQKENI. This chain's CDR3 is CASSPRQGVEDTQYF. CDR3 in DNA: TGTGCCAGCTCACCAAGACAGGGGGTGGAAGATACGCAGTATTTT. The whole variable domain, remainder taken from reference TRBV18 and TRBJ2-3, is NAGVMQNPRHLVRRRGQEARLRCSPMKGHSHVYWYRQLPEEGLKFMVYLQKENIIDESGMPKERFSAEFPKEGPSILRIQQVVRGDSAAYFCASSPRQGVEDTQYFGPGTRLTVL.

This clone is judged medium-sized (0.01 to 0.1%). J is TRBJ1-6 and V is TRBV7-9; TRBD1 aligns across 8 bases. CDR1 is SEHNR, CDR2 FQNEAQ, per germline (reference sequence). V shed 3 bases and J 9 bases; nucleotides not matched to a gene: 13. The CDR3 is made up of 17 amino acids. CDR3 sequence: CASSFHDRTGPSSPLHF. The CDR3 nucleotides read TGTGCCAGCAGCTTCCACGATCGGACAGGGCCTAGTTCACCCCTCCACTTT.

The rearrangement links TRBV5-1 to TRBJ2-3, with D possibly TRBD2 on 6 matching bases. In germline, CDR1 is SGHRS, CDR2 YFSETQ. The CDR3 is made up of 16 amino acids. Trimming pared 5 bases from V and 2 bases from J, leaving 18 bases between. CDR3 coding DNA: TGCGCCAGCAGGTCCCTGGGGGGACGAACCACAGATACGCAGTATTTT. This sequence encodes CASRSLGGRTTDTQYF.

The chain employs TRBV29-1 and TRBJ2-5, with 8 bases that match TRBD2. Losses at the gene ends were 4 bases for V and 4 bases for J; bases not matched to a gene: 17. CDR3 length: 17 amino acids. Germline V gives CDR1 SQVTM, CDR2 ANQGSEA. This CDR3 is CSVGPSSWTSRRETQYF. The CDR3 region has the DNA TGCAGCGTTGGCCCCTCGAGTTGGACTAGCCGCCGAGAGACCCAGTACTTC.

The rearrangement links TRBV7-6 to TRBJ2-3; D is possibly TRBD2 (6 bases). CDR1 and CDR2 from the germline V gene are SGHVS and FNYEAQ. The CDR3 is made up of 15 amino acids. Between the trimmed V and J ends, which lost 4 bases and 6 bases, there was a span of 17 bases. The CDR3 nucleotides read TGTGCCAGCAGCTCGACTAGGTCCTCCCTCGATACGCAGTATTTT. This gives the protein CASSSTRSSLDTQYF.

In this sample, this clone turned up once. This rearrangement joins TRBV30 to TRBJ1-2, with TRBD1 matching 8 bases. CDR3 length equals 14 residues. CDR1 is GTSNPN, CDR2 SVGIG, per germline (reference sequence). V lost 0 bases, J lost 4 bases, and 4 bases stayed unmatched. The CDR3: CAWSVQGTGYGYTF. CDR3 in DNA: TGTGCCTGGAGTGTACAGGGGACAGGCTATGGCTACACCTTC. The full variable domain, its missing parts supplied by reference TRBV30 and TRBJ1-2, is SQTIHQWPATLVQPVGSPLSLECTVEGTSNPNLYWYRQAAGRGLQLLFYSVGIGQISSEVPQNLSASRPQDRQFILSSKKLLLSDSGFYLCAWSVQGTGYGYTFGSGTRLTVV.

The chain has TRBV7-2 and TRBJ2-2; 10 positions match TRBD2. The CDR3 consists of 18 residues. V shed 2 bases, J shed 7 bases, and the junction held 13 bases outside the gene matches. Germline CDR1 and CDR2: SGHTA and FQGNSA. Here the CDR3 reads CASSLTLLSGRVNGELFF. In DNA form, the CDR3 reads TGTGCCAGCAGCTTAACTTTGCTCAGCGGGAGGGTGAACGGGGAGCTGTTTTTT.

J is TRBJ2-3 and V is TRBV7-3; no clear D gene. The ends were cut back, 6 bases at V and 9 bases at J, with 13 bases in the middle. CDR1 is SGHTA and CDR2 is FQGTGA in the germline V gene. This CDR3 spans 12 amino acids. This chain's CDR3 is CASSTDSVTQYF. In DNA, the CDR3 is TGTGCCAGCAGTACCGACTCGGTAACGCAGTATTTT. The full variable domain, completed using reference TRBV7-3 and TRBJ2-3, is GAGVSQTPSNKVTEKGKYVELRCDPISGHTALYWYRQSLGQGPEFLIYFQGTGAADDSGLPNDRFFAVRPEGSVSTLKIQRTERGDSAVYLCASSTDSVTQYFGPGTRLTVL.

In DNA, the CDR3 is TGTGCCAGCAGCCAATCGGGGCCCAGAAACACCATATATTTT. Translated, it gives CASSQSGPRNTIYF. V is TRBV16 and J is TRBJ1-3, with D tentatively TRBD1 (5 bases). The CDR3 has 14 residues. Germline CDR1 is KGHSY and CDR2 is FQNENV. V gave up 0 bases and J gave up 5 bases, with 8 bases separating them.

This clone occurred a few times. The chain joins TRBV6-1 to TRBJ1-5; TRBD1 is a possible D gene (5 bases). The V end was cut by 7 bases, the J end by 2 bases, with 12 bases between. This CDR3 has 14 amino acids. Germline CDR1 reads MNHNS; CDR2 reads SASEGT. CDR3 residues: CASTGILGNQPQHF. CDR3 bases: TGTGCCAGCACAGGGATTTTAGGCAATCAGCCCCAGCATTTT.

V and J are TRBV6-1 and TRBJ1-3; D uncertain. Germline CDR1 MNHNS, CDR2 SASEGT. The ends were cut back, 8 bases at V and 3 bases at J, with 5 bases in the middle. The CDR3 runs 11 residues. As DNA, the CDR3 is TGTGCCAGCGGAGGTGGAAACACCATATATTTT. It translates to CASGGGNTIYF.

This chain links TRBV6-5 with TRBJ1-2; 7 positions agree with TRBD1. Germline CDR1 MNHEY, CDR2 SVGAGI. This CDR3 contains 14 residues. J gave up 6 bases and V 5 bases, and 9 bases lay outside the gene matches. The CDR3 nucleotides read TGTGCCAGCAGTGACCAGGGGGTGTCGCATGGCTACACCTTC. This codes for CASSDQGVSHGYTF.

The chain carries TRBV6-6 and TRBJ1-1, with D tentatively TRBD1 (6 bases). Germline CDR1 MNHNY, CDR2 SVGAGI (reference sequence). The CDR3 covers 13 residues. The germline V and J ends were trimmed by 5 bases and 4 bases, with 11 bases remaining between them. CDR3 in DNA: TGTGCCAGCAGTAATACCAGGGGCACTGAAGCTTTCTTT. This codes for CASSNTRGTEAFF.

The chain recombines TRBV28 with TRBJ2-5, with no clear D. The CDR3 runs to 13 residues. Per the germline V gene, CDR1 is MDHEN and CDR2 is SYDVKM. Trimming took off 6 bases at V and 0 bases at J, with 8 bases between the two ends. CDR3 loop: CASSAHYQETQYF. CDR3 nucleotide sequence: TGTGCCAGCAGCGCACATTACCAAGAGACCCAGTACTTC. Combining the CDR3 with reference TRBV28 and TRBJ2-5 gives the whole variable domain DVKVTQSSRYLVKRTGEKVFLECVQDMDHENMFWYRQDPGLGLRLIYFSYDVKMKEKGDIPEGYSVSREKKERFSLILESASTNQTSMYLCASSAHYQETQYFGPGTRLLVL.

CDR3 amino acids: CAWSPPLTEAFF. The CDR3 nucleotides read TGTGCCTGGAGTCCCCCCCTCACTGAAGCTTTCTTT. The chain couples TRBV30 to TRBJ1-1; D is unclear. V was shortened by 2 bases and J by 4 bases, with 8 bases between the two germline ends. The V gene's germline CDR1 is GTSNPN and CDR2 SVGIG (reference sequence). This CDR3 comprises 12 residues.

In this sample, this clone is medium-sized (0.01 to 0.1%). The chain has TRBV10-3 and TRBJ1-3; D gene ambiguous. Germline V gene lookup returns CDR1 ENHRY and CDR2 SYGVKD. V was clipped by 5 bases and J by 9 bases, with 11 bases between them. The CDR3 contains 12 residues. CDR3 sequence: CAISQAEGTIYF. In DNA form, the CDR3 reads TGTGCCATCAGTCAGGCCGAGGGCACCATATATTTT.

The chain employs TRBV29-1 and TRBJ1-1, with D perhaps matching TRBD1 (5 bases). Germline CDR1 reads SQVTM; CDR2 reads ANQGSEA. The V gene lost 0 bases and the J gene lost 11 bases, with 13 bases spanning the gap. The CDR3 covers 12 residues. The CDR3 protein is CSVEDFGGVAFF. DNA for the CDR3: TGCAGCGTTGAAGATTTTGGAGGGGTGGCTTTCTTT. Using reference TRBV29-1 and TRBJ1-1 for the parts outside the CDR3, the full variable domain is SAVISQKPSRDICQRGTSLTIQCQVDSQVTMMFWYRQQPGQSLTLIATANQGSEATYESGFVIDKFPISRPNLTFSTLTVSNMSPEDSSIYLCSVEDFGGVAFFGQGTRLTVV.

The rearrangement uses TRBV18 and TRBJ1-1; 10 bases align to TRBD1. Germline-derived CDR1 and CDR2 are KGHSH and LQKENI. This CDR3 region has 15 residues. The V gene end was trimmed by 3 bases and the J gene end by 4 bases; junction bases not matched to a gene: 5. For the CDR3, the DNA is TGTGCCAGCTCACCTGAGACAGGGGGCGGCACTGAAGCTTTCTTT. Protein product: CASSPETGGGTEAFF.

This chain connects TRBV5-4 to TRBJ2-5, with 14 bases aligning to TRBD2. With V trimmed by 4 bases and J by 5 bases, 4 bases remained unmatched. Germline V gives CDR1 SGHNT, CDR2 YYREEE (reference sequence). This CDR3 comprises 15 residues. DNA of the CDR3: TGTGCCAGCAGCCAGGGACTAGCGGGAGTGGAGACCCAGTACTTC. Amino acid sequence: CASSQGLAGVETQYF.

A few counts support this clone. The chain employs TRBV27 and TRBJ1-2; D not certain. Germline lookup yields CDR1 MNHEY and CDR2 SMNVEV (reference sequence). Trimming left V 3 bases short and J 4 bases short, with 9 bases between. CDR3 length equals 13 residues. The CDR3 DNA reads as TGTGCCAGCAGTTTTCCAAGCGGCTATGGCTACACCTTC. It is translated as CASSFPSGYGYTF.

The V gene is TRBV2, the J gene TRBJ2-5; 10 nucleotides match TRBD2. V lost 8 bases to trimming and J lost 2 bases; unmatched junction nucleotides: 11. This CDR3 is built from 16 residues. Germline values: CDR1 SNHLY, CDR2 FYNNEI. CDR3 DNA sequence: TGTGCCAGCTCCGAACTGGGTAGCGGGGGGCAAGAGACCCAGTACTTC. It encodes CASSELGSGGQETQYF.

The genes are TRBV9 and TRBJ2-5, with D tentatively TRBD1 (5 bases). The CDR3 spans 14 residues. Between the trimmed V and J ends, which lost 2 bases and 2 bases, there was a span of 10 bases. CDR1 and CDR2 (germline): SGDLS, YYNGEE. The DNA of the CDR3 is TGTGCCAGCAGCGTTACAGGAACTCAAGAGACCCAGTACTTC. This codes for CASSVTGTQETQYF.

This chain joins TRBV5-6 and TRBJ2-7; a possible D gene is TRBD2 (5 bases). This CDR3 comprises 11 residues. The germline V gene has CDR1 SGHDT and CDR2 YYEEEE. V was clipped by 10 bases and J by 5 bases, with 13 bases between them. CDR3 sequence: CASTTRNEQYF. CDR3 DNA: TGTGCCTCCACTACTAGAAACGAGCAGTACTTC.

The chain is built from TRBV18 and TRBJ2-7, with unresolved D. The CDR3 is made up of 15 amino acids. From germline, CDR1 is KGHSH and CDR2 LQKENI. Trimming left V 3 bases short and J 3 bases short, with 15 bases between. The DNA of the CDR3 is TGTGCCAGCTCACCCCGCCAGGTTCTGGTCTACGAGCAGTACTTC. Protein sequence: CASSPRQVLVYEQYF.

J is TRBJ1-3 and V is TRBV27; no clear D gene. The V end was cut by 8 bases, the J end by 4 bases, with 9 bases between. Germline V gene lookup returns CDR1 MNHEY and CDR2 SMNVEV (reference sequence). This CDR3 comprises 12 residues. The CDR3 nucleotides read TGTGCCAGCGGTTACTACGGAAACACCATATATTTT. It translates to CASGYYGNTIYF.

The J gene is TRBJ2-1, the V gene TRBV10-3; TRBD2 matches at 9 bases. The junction had 11 bases not matched to a gene; V was cut back by 7 bases and J by 7 bases. The CDR3 sequence is 15 residues long. Germline V lookup: CDR1 ENHRY, CDR2 SYGVKD. CDR3 sequence (DNA): TGTGCCATCACAGGCGGACTAGCGATCGATAATGAGCAGTTCTTC. Translation gives CAITGGLAIDNEQFF.

This clone was detected a few times. The CDR3 sequence: CASRIFFSTGEERPQHF. In DNA, the CDR3 is TGTGCCAGTAGGATTTTCTTCTCTACAGGGGAGGAGCGGCCCCAGCATTTT. J is TRBJ1-5 and V is TRBV19; 7 nucleotides agree with TRBD1. J was trimmed by 9 bases and V by 6 bases; bases with no gene match: 20. This CDR3 comprises 17 residues. The germline V gene encodes CDR1 LNHDA and CDR2 SQIVND (reference sequence). Using reference TRBV19 and TRBJ1-5 for the parts outside the CDR3, the full variable domain is DGGITQSPKYLFRKEGQNVTLSCEQNLNHDAMYWYRQDPGQGLRLIYYSQIVNDFQKGDIAEGYSVSREKKESFPLTVTSAQKNPTAFYLCASRIFFSTGEERPQHFGDGTRLSIL.